This entry lists 18 T cell receptor beta chains sequenced from one sample in a study of cytomegalovirus exposure and HLA in healthy donors (dated by TCRdb to between 2016 and 2019). The library relied on the immunoSEQ multiplex PCR assay. For the multiplex PCR, a mixture combining 60 forward primers for TCR Vbeta segments and 13 reverse primers for TCR Jbeta segments was used. TCRdb's version of the immuneACCESS table is confined to in-frame rearrangements and falls short of the full clone set. An unresolved V gene accounts for under half of the shortfall where checked; the remainder is of unknown origin. The table for this sample lists tens of thousands of clones; around 78% of them were counted only once. The top ten clonotypes cover around 2.5% of the sample. The specimen sequenced was PBMCs. These receptors all come from a male donor in good health and CMV-seropositive.

The chain recombines TRBV11-2 with TRBJ2-7, with a tentative D call TRBD2 (6 bases). Looked up from germline, CDR1 is SGHAT and CDR2 is FQNNGV. The CDR3 consists of 16 residues. V was cut by 0 bases and J by 2 bases, with 14 bases left in between. This CDR3 is CASSLDLAGPPYEQYF. DNA of the CDR3: TGTGCCAGCAGCTTAGATCTTGCGGGGCCACCCTACGAGCAGTACTTC.

The chain carries TRBV11-2 and TRBJ1-2; the D gene is possibly TRBD1 (6 bases). The germline V gene encodes CDR1 SGHAT and CDR2 FQNNGV. The CDR3 length is 13 residues. The germline V and J ends were trimmed by 5 bases and 4 bases, with 11 bases remaining between them. CDR3: CASSPGVGYGYTF. In DNA form, the CDR3 reads TGTGCCAGCAGCCCAGGGGTGGGCTATGGCTACACCTTC.

This sequence joins TRBV9 and TRBJ2-3; TRBD2 aligns across 11 bases. CDR3 size: 15 residues. The germline V gene has CDR1 SGDLS and CDR2 YYNGEE. J was trimmed by 1 base and V by 2 bases; bases with no gene match: 0. DNA of the CDR3: TGTGCCAGCAGCGTGGGACTAGCGGGCACAGATACGCAGTATTTT. Protein product: CASSVGLAGTDTQYF.

This clone has just a few counts. CDR3 bases: TGTGCCTCAGGCATAGGCAGCAATCAGCCCCAGCATTTT. Translating it yields CASGIGSNQPQHF. This rearrangement joins TRBV30 to TRBJ1-5, with D unresolved. CDR3 length: 13 residues. Germline loops: CDR1 GTSNPN, CDR2 SVGIG (reference sequence). V gave up 7 bases and J gave up 1 base, with 11 bases separating them. Complete variable domain (other parts from reference TRBV30 and TRBJ1-5): SQTIHQWPATLVQPVGSPLSLECTVEGTSNPNLYWYRQAAGRGLQLLFYSVGIGQISSEVPQNLSASRPQDRQFILSSKKLLLSDSGFYLCASGIGSNQPQHFGDGTRLSIL.

The chain couples TRBV6-1 to TRBJ2-3; D ambiguous. The CDR3 is made up of 14 amino acids. The germline V and J ends were trimmed by 4 bases and 0 bases, with 8 bases remaining between them. Germline loops: CDR1 MNHNS, CDR2 SASEGT. The CDR3 is CASSVRSSTDTQYF. The CDR3 nucleotides read TGTGCCAGCAGTGTGCGGAGTAGCACAGATACGCAGTATTTT.

V usage is TRBV28 and J usage is TRBJ2-7, with 7 bases fitting TRBD1. The CDR3 totals 16 residues. The V and J ends lost 2 bases and 5 bases, in that order; junction bases with no gene match: 12. CDR1 and CDR2 (germline): MDHEN, SYDVKM. CDR3: CASSLRFGQGDHEQYF. CDR3 bases: TGTGCCAGCAGTTTACGATTCGGGCAGGGGGACCACGAGCAGTACTTC.

The chain combines TRBV7-2 with TRBJ2-5; weak D call: TRBD2 (5 bases). There are 12 residues in the CDR3. The V end was cut by 6 bases, the J end by 9 bases, with 14 bases between. Germline assignment: CDR1 SGHTA and CDR2 FQGNSA. In DNA form, the CDR3 reads TGTGCCAGCAGTTCTAGGTCGGAGGCCCAGTACTTC. Translating it yields CASSSRSEAQYF. Complete variable domain (other parts from reference TRBV7-2 and TRBJ2-5): GAGVSQSPSNKVTEKGKDVELRCDPISGHTALYWYRQSLGQGLEFLIYFQGNSAPDKSGLPSDRFSAERTGGSVSTLTIQRTQQEDSAVYLCASSSRSEAQYFGPGTRLLVL.

This clone was seen a handful of times. V usage is TRBV5-4 and J usage is TRBJ1-4; no definite D call. CDR3 length: 11 residues. Germline-derived CDR1 and CDR2 are SGHNT and YYREEE (reference sequence). The CDR3 loop is CAGGNGEKLFF. The DNA of the CDR3 is TGTGCGGGAGGGAATGGTGAAAAACTGTTTTTT.

The chain couples TRBV12-2 to TRBJ1-5. TRBV12-2 is marked as a pseudogene. The CDR3 runs 15 residues. Here the CDR3 DNA reads TGTGCAAGTCGAGAGTCCCCCGGAGGGTTTCAGCCCCAGCATTTT. It is translated as CASRESPGGFQPQHF.

CDR3 in DNA: TGTGCCACCAATACGGGACTAGCGGGTACCGAGCAGTTCTTC. Its protein product is CATNTGLAGTEQFF. The chain uses TRBV25-1 and TRBJ2-1; the match to TRBD2 covers 12 bases. Germline V gene sequence: CDR1 MGHDK, CDR2 SYGVNS. The CDR3 runs 14 residues. The junction had 11 bases not matched to a gene; V was cut back by 10 bases and J by 10 bases.

A remark on this clone: A junction boundary mismatches the germline segment, possibly from a read error. V usage is TRBV7-2 and J usage is TRBJ2-7; 15 nucleotides agree with TRBD2. The CDR3 sequence is 17 residues long. From germline, CDR1 is SGHTA and CDR2 FQGNSA. Here the CDR3 DNA reads TGTGTCAGCAGCTTGGGACTAGCGGGAGGAGGCTCCTACGAGCAGTACTTC. It encodes CVSSLGLAGGGSYEQYF.

The chain carries TRBV13 and TRBJ2-4, with 8 bases that match TRBD2. This CDR3 has 15 amino acids. Trimming cost V 6 bases and J 2 bases; bases outside gene matches: 6. The germline V gene has CDR1 PRHDT and CDR2 FYEKMQ (reference sequence). Written as DNA, the CDR3 is TGTGCCAGCAGTAGGGGCGGGAGGTCCAAAAACATTCAGTACTTC. As protein: CASSRGGRSKNIQYF.

This clone was seen a handful of times. The rearrangement joins TRBV28 to TRBJ2-4, with 7 bases aligning to TRBD2. The CDR3 is 18 residues long. V trimming: 3 bases; J trimming: 0 bases; junction bases outside the gene matches: 11. Germline assignment: CDR1 MDHEN and CDR2 SYDVKM. CDR3 in DNA: TGTGCCAGCAGTTTGGTTCCGGGAGGTGCTTCAGCCAAAAACATTCAGTACTTC. Translating gives CASSLVPGGASAKNIQYF.

The CDR3 bases are TGTGCCAGCAGCTTGGCCGGAGCTCAAGAGACCCAGTACTTC. Translated, it gives CASSLAGAQETQYF. The chain is built from TRBV13 and TRBJ2-5; D is ambiguous. The CDR3 is 14 amino acids. The V end was cut by 3 bases, the J end by 2 bases, with 10 bases between. Germline assignment: CDR1 PRHDT and CDR2 FYEKMQ (reference sequence).

This chain uses TRBV15 with TRBJ2-5; 11 bases match TRBD2. J was trimmed by 1 base and V by 4 bases; bases with no gene match: 11. Germline CDR1 LNHNV, CDR2 YYDKDF (reference sequence). The CDR3 extends over 18 amino acids. CDR3 sequence (DNA): TGTGCCACCAGCACTGCCAGACTAGCGGGGAACCCCCAAGAGACCCAGTACTTC. It is translated as CATSTARLAGNPQETQYF.

The V call is TRBV5-4, the J call TRBJ1-1, with 7 bases that match TRBD1. The CDR3 has 13 amino acids. Germline V gene data show CDR1 as SGHNT and CDR2 as YYREEE (reference sequence). The junction had 5 bases not matched to a gene; V was cut back by 3 bases and J by 6 bases. The CDR3 DNA reads TGTGCCAGCAGCTCAAGAGGGGGCCCTGAAGCTTTCTTT. This codes for CASSSRGGPEAFF.

The chain uses TRBV25-1 and TRBJ1-5; the D is unclear. Germline loops: CDR1 MGHDK, CDR2 SYGVNS. The CDR3 extends over 18 amino acids. Trimming shortened V by 1 base and J by 4 bases, and 20 bases separated the two germline ends. The CDR3 reads CASSEFRRGRPSNQPQHF. In DNA form, the CDR3 reads TGTGCCAGCAGTGAATTTAGGCGTGGCAGGCCATCGAATCAGCCCCAGCATTTT. The entire variable domain, with the rest obtained from reference TRBV25-1 and TRBJ1-5, is as follows: EADIYQTPRYLVIGTGKKITLECSQTMGHDKMYWYQQDPGMELHLIHYSYGVNSTEKGDLSSESTVSRIRTEHFPLTLESARPSHTSQYLCASSEFRRGRPSNQPQHFGDGTRLSIL.

The gene calls are TRBV28 and TRBJ2-7; D gene unclear. Germline CDR1 MDHEN, CDR2 SYDVKM. This CDR3 has 11 amino acids. V lost 5 bases to trimming and J lost 2 bases, with 4 bases between them. DNA of the CDR3: TGTGCCAGCAGTACTCCCTACGAGCAGTACTTC. Protein: CASSTPYEQYF.